The rows below give T cell receptor beta chains drawn from one sample of a study of spatial heterogeneity in lung cancer. TCRdb used MiXCR to reprocess the 5' RACE reads, holding one entry per CDR3 protein. This sample has around 92,000 distinct CDR3 sequences, with approximately 12% found just once. The sample was PBMCs, taken at surgery. These receptors all stem from a male donor with early-stage non-small cell lung cancer. CDR3s include the opening cysteine and the closing phenylalanine or tryptophan. A D gene is named only where the DNA matches it firmly. Size is stated for part of the rows, as once, few or many counts, or as a class when the clone is expanded.

TRBV7-8,TRBJ1-5,-,few,TGTGCCAGCAGCTTAAGCACAGGGTTCAATCAGCCCCAGCATTTT,CASSLSTGFNQPQHF
TRBV7-9,TRBJ2-3,-,few,TGTGCCAGACAGGTTTTCACAGATACGCAGTATTTT,CARQVFTDTQYF
TRBV28,TRBJ2-5,-,few,TGTGCCAGCAGTTTCAGTACAGGAATCCAAGAGACCCAGTACTTC,CASSFSTGIQETQYF
TRBV20-1,TRBJ2-5,TRBD2,-,TGCAGTGGACAAACTAGCGGAGAGACCCAGTACTTC,CSGQTSGETQYF
TRBV28,TRBJ1-5,-,-,TGTGCCAGTAACCCGGCGGGGGGCGATCAGCCCCAGCATTTT,CASNPAGGDQPQHF
TRBV20-1,TRBJ2-3,TRBD1,few,TGCAGTGCTACCGGGACAGGGGCCGACACAGATACGCAGTATTTT,CSATGTGADTDTQYF
TRBV11-2,TRBJ2-4,-,few,TGTGCCAGCAGCTTAGAAGGGAACGTCGGGGCCAAAAACATTCAGTACTTC,CASSLEGNVGAKNIQYF
TRBV20-1,TRBJ2-7,TRBD2,-,TGCAGTGCTAGGAACCCTAGCGGGAGTACGTACGAGCAGTACTTC,CSARNPSGSTYEQYF
TRBV7-2,TRBJ2-1,-,many,TGTGCCAGCAGCCTTGACAGGAGCTCCTACAATGAGCAGTTCTTC,CASSLDRSSYNEQFF
TRBV5-1,TRBJ2-3,-,few,TGCGCCAGCAGCTTGATAGGGGACCCGGGAACAGATACGCAGTATTTT,CASSLIGDPGTDTQYF
TRBV12-3/TRBV12-4,TRBJ1-1,-,many,TGTGCCAGCACGGGGAACACTGAAGCTTTCTTT,CASTGNTEAFF
TRBV28,TRBJ2-1,-,many,TGTGCCAGCAGTTTATTGAGGGTGGAGCAGTTCTTC,CASSLLRVEQFF
TRBV5-1,TRBJ2-1,TRBD1,-,TGCGCCAGCAGTTCTGGACAGGGAAGGTATGAGCAGTTCTTC,CASSSGQGRYEQFF
TRBV20-1,TRBJ1-2,-,few,TGCAGTGCCTCTGGAGAGGCGGATGGCTACACCTTC,CSASGEADGYTF
TRBV12-3/TRBV12-4,TRBJ2-1,TRBD1,many,TGTGCCAGCAGGAGGGACAGGGCCTACAATGAGCAGTTCTTC,CASRRDRAYNEQFF
TRBV7-9,TRBJ1-1,-,few,TGTGCCAGCAGCAACCTACTAGAAGCTTTCTTT,CASSNLLEAFF
TRBV7-9,TRBJ2-5,TRBD1,few,TGTGCCAGCAGAGACGCCGGGACAGGGGGCCAAGAGACCCAGTACTTC,CASRDAGTGGQETQYF
TRBV7-9,TRBJ2-5,-,-,TGTGCCAGCAGCTTAGTCGAAGCGGGCCAAGAGACCCAGTACTTC,CASSLVEAGQETQYF
TRBV20-1,TRBJ2-5,-,few,TGCAGTGCAAACGGGGAGACCCAGTACTTC,CSANGETQYF
TRBV7-9,TRBJ1-4,-,few,TGTGCCAGCGAAGACAGAACTAATGAAAAACTGTTTTTT,CASEDRTNEKLFF
TRBV5-6,TRBJ1-2,-,few,TGTGCCAGCAGGCTTGCTGCAGGTTACACCTTC,CASRLAAGYTF
TRBV19,TRBJ1-4,-,-,TGTGCCAGTAGTACCGAACTTGGACAAGCAGAGAATGAAAAACTGTTTTTT,CASSTELGQAENEKLFF
TRBV4-1,TRBJ1-4,-,few,TGCGCCAGCAGCCAGGAGGGACCCCTAGAAAAACTGTTTTTT,CASSQEGPLEKLFF
TRBV27,TRBJ1-1,-,-,TGTGCCAGCAAAGAGACAGGTGCACCTGAAGCTTTCTTT,CASKETGAPEAFF
TRBV6-6,TRBJ1-5,-,once,TGTGCCAGCAGTTACTCGCGGCGGGGCAATCAGCCCCAGCATTTT,CASSYSRRGNQPQHF
TRBV20-1,TRBJ1-2,TRBD1,-,TGCAGTGCTATCAAGGACAGGAACTATGGCTACACCTTC,CSAIKDRNYGYTF
TRBV11-2,TRBJ2-3,-,-,TGTGCCAGCAGCTTTGTGATCACAGATACGCAGTATTTT,CASSFVITDTQYF
TRBV20-1,TRBJ2-1,TRBD2,-,TGCAGTGCTCAGACTAGCGGGAGGGCGGTTGAGCAGTTCTTC,CSAQTSGRAVEQFF
TRBV4-1,TRBJ1-1,-,-,TGCGCCAGCAGCCAAGGACGCACTGAAGCTTTCTTT,CASSQGRTEAFF
TRBV27,TRBJ2-1,TRBD1,-,TGTGCCAGCAGTTTCGACAGGGGGCTCGGCAATGAGCAGTTCTTC,CASSFDRGLGNEQFF
TRBV12-3/TRBV12-4,TRBJ1-1,-,few,TGTGCCAGCAGTTTAGTTCCCGGCGACACTGAAGCTTTCTTT,CASSLVPGDTEAFF
TRBV4-2,TRBJ1-5,-,many,TGTGCCAGCAGCCAAGGGGCCGGCAATCAGCCCCAGCATTTT,CASSQGAGNQPQHF
TRBV7-9,TRBJ2-5,TRBD2,-,TGTGCCAGCAGCTCGCGAATCAGCGGGGCGTCGGGGGAGACCCAGTACTTC,CASSSRISGASGETQYF
TRBV12-3/TRBV12-4,TRBJ1-1,TRBD1,few,TGTGCCAGCAGTTTCCCCGGACAGGTTGAAGCTTTCTTT,CASSFPGQVEAFF
TRBV7-2,TRBJ1-5,-,few,TGTGCCAGCAGCCCCCACAAGGGCAATCAGCCCCAGCATTTT,CASSPHKGNQPQHF
TRBV20-1,TRBJ1-5,-,few,TGCAGTGCTAGAGATACAGGGCCCGAGGGGCCCCAGCATTTT,CSARDTGPEGPQHF
TRBV5-1,TRBJ1-2,-,few,TGCGCCAGCAGCTTGGAAATATTCAACTATGGCTACACCTTC,CASSLEIFNYGYTF
TRBV29-1,TRBJ1-4,-,-,TGCAGCGTTGAATTCTCAGGGGTAGGGGAAAAACTGTTTTTT,CSVEFSGVGEKLFF
TRBV7-2,TRBJ2-5,TRBD2,-,TGTGCCAGCAGCGAATCTAGCGGGTACCAAGAGACCCAGTACTTC,CASSESSGYQETQYF
TRBV7-8,TRBJ2-2,-,many,TGTGCCAGCAGCGGCAGTACGAACACCGGGGAGCTGTTTTTT,CASSGSTNTGELFF
TRBV6-5,TRBJ2-6,-,few,TGTGCCAGCAGTTACGGCGGGACGTTCTCCTTCAGCTCTGGGGCCAACGTCCTGACTTTC,CASSYGGTFSFSSGANVLTF
TRBV6-6,TRBJ2-3,-,-,TGTGCCAGCAGTACCGGACTGACGTCAAGCACAGATACGCAGTATTTT,CASSTGLTSSTDTQYF
TRBV7-2,TRBJ1-4,TRBD1,many,TGTGCCAGCAGCCTATCCGTCAGAGGGACAGGGGACGAAAAACTGTTTTTT,CASSLSVRGTGDEKLFF
TRBV7-9,TRBJ1-3,-,few,TGTGCCAGCAGCATGAACACTCCTGGAAACACCATATATTTT,CASSMNTPGNTIYF
TRBV6-2/TRBV6-3,TRBJ2-7,-,many,TGTGCCAGCAGTTACTCTCGGTACGGGGACTCCTCCTACGAGCAGTACTTC,CASSYSRYGDSSYEQYF
TRBV18,TRBJ2-3,-,few,TGTGCCAGCTCACCTGGGACTCGCACAGATACGCAGTATTTT,CASSPGTRTDTQYF
TRBV6-5,TRBJ2-7,TRBD2,few,TGTGCCAGCAGTCCCGCCAGACTAGCGGGAGTTCCCTACGAGCAGTACTTC,CASSPARLAGVPYEQYF
TRBV15,TRBJ2-3,-,few,TGTGCCACCAGCAGAGATTCGTCTCAGGCCCCCGTAGTGTTAGATACGCAGTATTTT,CATSRDSSQAPVVLDTQYF
TRBV20-1,TRBJ2-7,TRBD1,-,TGCAGTGCTAGAGTAGGGACAGGCTACGAGCAGTACTTC,CSARVGTGYEQYF
TRBV29-1,TRBJ1-1,-,many,TGCAGCGTAGGGAACACTGAAGCTTTCTTT,CSVGNTEAFF
TRBV19,TRBJ1-2,TRBD1,few,TGTGCCAGTAGTGGGGACAGGGAAGATGGCTACACCTTC,CASSGDREDGYTF